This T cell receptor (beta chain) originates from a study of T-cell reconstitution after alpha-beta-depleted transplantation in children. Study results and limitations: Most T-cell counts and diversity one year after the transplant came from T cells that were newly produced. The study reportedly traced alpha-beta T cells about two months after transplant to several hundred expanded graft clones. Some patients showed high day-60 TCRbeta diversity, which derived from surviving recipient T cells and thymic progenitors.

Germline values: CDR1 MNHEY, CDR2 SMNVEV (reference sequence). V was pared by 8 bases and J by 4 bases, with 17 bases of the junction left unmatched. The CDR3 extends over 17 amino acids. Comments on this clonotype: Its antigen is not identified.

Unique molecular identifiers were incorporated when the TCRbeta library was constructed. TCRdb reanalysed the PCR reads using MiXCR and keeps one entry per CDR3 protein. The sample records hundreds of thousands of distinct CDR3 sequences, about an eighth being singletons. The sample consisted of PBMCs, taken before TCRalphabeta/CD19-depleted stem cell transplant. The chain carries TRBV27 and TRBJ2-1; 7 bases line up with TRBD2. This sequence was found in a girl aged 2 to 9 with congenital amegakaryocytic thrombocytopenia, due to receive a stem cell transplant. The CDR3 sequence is CASVPDSASGPYNEQFF. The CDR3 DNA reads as TGTGCCAGCGTACCAGACTCGGCTAGCGGACCATACAATGAGCAGTTCTTC.